Listed below are T cell receptor beta chains from one sample, sequenced in a study of cytomegalovirus exposure and HLA in healthy donors. Sequencing used immunoSEQ multiplex PCR; TCRdb keeps in-frame clones, though not all of them. The table lists 100,000 to 150,000 clones, 73% of them singletons, with around 2.1% in the top ten. Sequencing was done on a sample of PBMCs. These receptors all stem from a woman in her thirties or forties in good health and CMV-seropositive. Each CDR3 is given with its conserved first and last residue. D genes are given only for firm matches. The size field is filled for only some rows; it gives once, few, many or a size class.

abundance,v_gene,j_gene,d_gene,CDR3aa,CDR3nt
-,TRBV28,TRBJ1-1,TRBD1,CASSSTGTADRKAFF,TGTGCCAGCAGTTCAACCGGGACAGCGGATCGTAAAGCTTTCTTT
-,TRBV15,TRBJ1-3,-,CATSLGPSGNTIYF,TGTGCCACCAGCCTAGGCCCCTCTGGAAACACCATATATTTT
-,TRBV5-1,TRBJ2-1,TRBD2,CARASGSLSGEQFF,TGCGCCAGGGCTAGCGGGAGCCTTTCGGGTGAGCAGTTCTTC
-,TRBV5-6,TRBJ2-3,-,CASSFDTGSTDTQYF,TGTGCCAGCAGCTTCGATACGGGTTCCACAGATACGCAGTATTTT
many,TRBV5-1,TRBJ1-6,TRBD1,CASSFGTGDSPLHF,TGCGCCAGCAGCTTCGGGACAGGGGATTCACCCCTCCACTTT
-,TRBV30,TRBJ1-2,-,CAWKAPGLYGYTF,TGTGCCTGGAAAGCCCCCGGTCTCTATGGCTACACCTTC
-,TRBV27,TRBJ2-7,-,CASSPYPPGSSRDSQYF,TGTGCCAGCAGTCCGTACCCCCCGGGTAGCTCGCGGGACTCGCAGTACTTC
once,TRBV4-1,TRBJ1-5,TRBD1,CASSHGQGAGQPQHF,TGCGCCAGCAGCCACGGACAGGGGGCCGGTCAGCCCCAGCATTTT
-,TRBV5-8,TRBJ1-1,-,CASSRSRQEAFF,TGTGCCAGCAGCCGCTCCCGACAGGAAGCTTTCTTT
-,TRBV28,TRBJ2-5,TRBD1,CASSFGQGWYF,TGTGCCAGCAGTTTCGGACAGGGTTGGTACTTC
few,TRBV11-3,TRBJ2-2,TRBD1,CASSSGTGVHGELFF,TGTGCCAGCAGCTCCGGGACAGGGGTACACGGGGAGCTGTTTTTT